Each of the 20 T cell receptor beta chains below was sequenced from the same sample in a study of blood T cell repertoires in COVID-19. The data were produced by immunoSEQ multiplex PCR, yet TCRdb's version contains in-frame clones alone and is incomplete. The table lists 280,000 or so clones, roughly 89% of them singletons, with under 3.5% in the top ten. Sequencing was carried out using PBMCs or T cells enriched from blood (not recorded which). The receptors here all came from a woman aged 50 to 60 who had been exposed to COVID-19.

V gene TRBV3-1 (or the pseudogene TRBV3-2) combines with J gene TRBJ2-5; 13 bases are a match to TRBD2. The CDR3 runs 17 residues. With V trimmed by 3 bases and J by 4 bases, 8 bases remained unmatched. Per the germline V gene, CDR1 is LGHDT and CDR2 is YNNKEL (reference sequence). In DNA, the CDR3 is TGTGCCAGCAGCCAGGGATTACTAGCGGGGGGGCCAGAGACCCAGTACTTC. Protein product: CASSQGLLAGGPETQYF.

The chain has TRBV7-2 and TRBJ1-2, with TRBD1 as a possible D gene (6 bases). CDR1 SGHTA and CDR2 FQGNSA come from the germline V gene. The CDR3 sequence is 15 residues long. The V end was cut by 1 base, the J end by 6 bases, with 15 bases between. The CDR3 spells CASSLDPAGTHGYTF. CDR3 nucleotide sequence: TGTGCCAGCAGCTTAGACCCCGCCGGGACACATGGCTACACCTTC.

This clone was picked up a small number of times. This chain uses TRBV9 with TRBJ2-7; perhaps TRBD1 as D (6 bases). Germline-derived CDR1 and CDR2 are SGDLS and YYNGEE. V was cut by 0 bases and J by 1 base, with 11 bases left in between. The CDR3 has 15 amino acids. This chain's CDR3 is CASSVGTVASYEQYF. The CDR3 DNA sequence: TGTGCCAGCAGCGTAGGGACAGTGGCTTCCTACGAGCAGTACTTC.

This rearrangement joins TRBV19 to TRBJ2-3, with TRBD2 matching over 8 bases. V was pared by 2 bases and J by 2 bases, with 3 bases of the junction left unmatched. The CDR3 spans 15 residues. Germline V lookup: CDR1 LNHDA, CDR2 SQIVND (reference sequence). CDR3 nucleotides: TGTGCCAGTAGTATATTGCGGGGGGCCACAGATACGCAGTATTTT. Its translation: CASSILRGATDTQYF.

The CDR3 nucleotides are TGTGCCAGCACGGGACTGGGAGGCAATGAGCAGTTCTTC. Its translation is CASTGLGGNEQFF. This chain joins TRBV2 and TRBJ2-1; possible D gene TRBD2, 6 bases. There are 13 residues in the CDR3. CDR1 is SNHLY and CDR2 is FYNNEI in the germline V gene. V was trimmed by 7 bases and J by 6 bases, leaving 13 bases between them.

This clone occurred once. This chain joins TRBV28 and TRBJ2-7; 9 bases agree with TRBD1. CDR3 length equals 15 residues. The trim removed 5 bases at V and 9 bases at J, leaving 14 bases unmatched. Germline V lookup: CDR1 MDHEN, CDR2 SYDVKM. The CDR3 DNA reads as TGTGCCAGCAGTACCACCGGGACAGGGTCCATGGGGCAGTACTTC. This sequence encodes CASSTTGTGSMGQYF.

V is TRBV3-1 (or the pseudogene TRBV3-2) and J is TRBJ2-3, with 11 bases aligning to TRBD2. The length of the CDR3 is 13 residues. Germline CDR1 is LGHDT and CDR2 is YNNKEL (reference sequence). Trimming at V came to 4 bases and at J to 9 bases, leaving 3 bases not matched to a gene. CDR3 loop: CASSLIAGGTQYF. DNA of the CDR3: TGTGCCAGCAGCCTAATAGCGGGGGGGACGCAGTATTTT.

The J gene is TRBJ2-7, the V gene TRBV2; 11 nucleotides agree with TRBD2. With 8 bases clipped from V and 4 bases from J, the junction kept 16 bases outside the gene matches. Germline values: CDR1 SNHLY, CDR2 FYNNEI. The CDR3 is made up of 17 amino acids. CDR3 region: CASRLREASGGRYEQYF. CDR3 nucleotide sequence: TGTGCCAGCCGCCTTCGGGAGGCTAGCGGGGGGAGGTACGAGCAGTACTTC.

V is TRBV19 and J is TRBJ2-1; 7 bases are a match to TRBD1. V shed 7 bases, J shed 5 bases, and the junction held 8 bases outside the gene matches. Germline lookup yields CDR1 LNHDA and CDR2 SQIVND (reference sequence). There are 14 residues in the CDR3. CDR3 DNA: TGTGCCAGTACAAAGGGGGCCCCGCACAATGAGCAGTTCTTC. Translating it yields CASTKGAPHNEQFF.

The chain joins TRBV7-6 to TRBJ2-7, with a possible D match to TRBD2 (6 bases). Germline V CDR1 and CDR2: SGHVS, FNYEAQ. The CDR3 is 18 amino acids. Between the trimmed V and J ends, which lost 5 bases and 6 bases, there was a span of 29 bases. The CDR3 loop is CASSLHRGMGPPLGEQYF. CDR3 sequence (DNA): TGTGCCAGCAGCCTCCATCGCGGGATGGGGCCTCCCCTCGGCGAGCAGTACTTC.

This rearrangement joins TRBV28 to TRBJ2-7; TRBD1 might be the D (5 bases). Trimming pared 5 bases from V and 4 bases from J, leaving 21 bases between. The V gene's germline CDR1 is MDHEN and CDR2 SYDVKM. CDR3 length equals 16 residues. The CDR3, as DNA: TGTGCCAGCAGTGAGAAACTCGGACACCGAAGGTACGAGCAGTACTTC. This sequence encodes CASSEKLGHRRYEQYF. The whole variable domain, remainder taken from reference TRBV28 and TRBJ2-7, is DVKVTQSSRYLVKRTGEKVFLECVQDMDHENMFWYRQDPGLGLRLIYFSYDVKMKEKGDIPEGYSVSREKKERFSLILESASTNQTSMYLCASSEKLGHRRYEQYFGPGTRLTVT.

The J gene is TRBJ2-3, the V gene TRBV18, with 10 nucleotides matching TRBD2. V trimming: 2 bases; J trimming: 2 bases; junction bases outside the gene matches: 7. There are 17 residues in the CDR3. Per the germline V gene, CDR1 is KGHSH and CDR2 is LQKENI. The CDR3 is CASSPRTSGTHTDTQYF. For the CDR3, the DNA is TGTGCCAGCTCACCAAGGACTAGCGGCACGCACACAGATACGCAGTATTTT.

About this clone itself: The sample holds other DNA sequences that translate to the same CDR3. This chain joins TRBV29-1 and TRBJ1-1, with D perhaps matching TRBD1 (5 bases). Germline-derived CDR1 and CDR2 are SQVTM and ANQGSEA. This CDR3 has 12 residues. Trimming removed 2 bases at V and 5 bases at J, with 9 bases between. This CDR3 is CSVEQGSTEAFF. In DNA, the CDR3 is TGCAGCGTTGAACAGGGCTCAACTGAAGCTTTCTTT.

This clone has a handful of counts. V gene TRBV6-5 combines with J gene TRBJ1-6; 7 bases match TRBD1. CDR3 length: 15 residues. Germline V CDR1 and CDR2: MNHEY, SVGAGI. The CDR3 DNA sequence: TGTGCTACAGTCGCCTATCAAACAGGGGATTCACCCCTCCACTTT. It codes for CATVAYQTGDSPLHF.

The rearrangement joins TRBV11-2 to TRBJ1-1; D unresolved. V was clipped by 3 bases and J by 7 bases, with 12 bases between them. In germline, CDR1 is SGHAT, CDR2 FQNNGV. The CDR3 sequence is 13 residues long. CDR3 DNA: TGTGCCAGCAGCTTCGCTGGAGACTTTGAAGCTTTCTTT. This translates into CASSFAGDFEAFF.

The V gene is TRBV3-1 (or the pseudogene TRBV3-2), the J gene TRBJ2-5, with TRBD2 matching 12 bases. The CDR3 consists of 18 residues. Trimming cost V 1 base and J 7 bases; bases outside gene matches: 13. CDR1 and CDR2 (germline): LGHDT, YNNKEL (reference sequence). The CDR3 loop reads CASSQGTRLAGDPGTQYF. The CDR3 nucleotides read TGTGCCAGCAGCCAAGGAACCAGACTAGCGGGGGACCCAGGGACCCAGTACTTC.

This chain joins TRBV2 and TRBJ2-7, with D perhaps TRBD1 (5 bases). V was cut by 8 bases and J by 0 bases, with 11 bases left in between. The germline CDR1 and CDR2 sequences are SNHLY and FYNNEI. This CDR3 comprises 13 residues. CDR3: CASGHRSSYEQYF. The CDR3 bases are TGTGCCAGCGGACACAGGAGCTCCTACGAGCAGTACTTC.

A single count supports this clone. The genes are TRBV30 and TRBJ2-3; a weak D match, TRBD2 (7 bases). The ends were cut back, 1 base at V and 6 bases at J, with 11 bases in the middle. The V gene's germline CDR1 is GTSNPN and CDR2 SVGIG (reference sequence). There are 13 residues in the CDR3. The chain's CDR3 is CAWSGGGHDTQYF. Here the CDR3 DNA reads TGTGCCTGGAGTGGGGGGGGGCACGATACGCAGTATTTT.

The V gene is TRBV11-3, the J gene TRBJ1-1, with TRBD1 matching over 7 bases. In germline, CDR1 is SGHNT, CDR2 YENEEA. The CDR3 is 16 amino acids. V lost 2 bases and J lost 4; bases outside the gene matches: 10. CDR3 DNA: TGTGCCAGCAGCTTACGGGCAGGGGGTGCTGGCACTGAAGCTTTCTTT. As protein: CASSLRAGGAGTEAFF.

Concerning this clone: The same CDR3 also results from other DNA sequences found in this sample. The chain joins TRBV4-1 to TRBJ2-5; 10 bases fit TRBD1. V dropped 4 bases and J dropped 1; count of bases not matched to a gene: 3. Germline lookup yields CDR1 MGHRA and CDR2 YSYEKL. This CDR3 spans 15 amino acids. Here the CDR3 DNA reads TGCGCCAGCAGCCGTGGACAGGGGGTCCAAGAGACCCAGTACTTC. Residues: CASSRGQGVQETQYF.